A selection of T cell receptor beta chains follows, all from one sample in a study of blood T cells in healthy people across ages. TCRdb re-called the 5' RACE reads through MiXCR, storing one row per CDR3 protein. Here the sample spans 1.5 million to 2 million distinct CDR3 sequences, 40% to 55% being singletons. Material: blood. The source of these receptors is a middle-aged woman in good health. CDR3s include the opening cysteine and the closing phenylalanine or tryptophan. The D gene is left open where the match is weak. The size of a clone is reported for some rows only, either as once, few or many, or as a class for expanded clones.

j_gene: TRBJ2-3; d_gene: -; len: 16; v_gene: TRBV24-1; abundance: -; CDR3nt: TGTGCCACCAGTGACCCCGGGACTCAAGTCGACGGTACGCAGTATTTT; CDR3aa: CATSDPGTQVDGTQYF
j_gene: TRBJ2-7; d_gene: -; len: 14; v_gene: TRBV5-1; abundance: -; CDR3nt: TGCGCCAGCAGCTTAGGCGGCGCGGTGGGGGAGCAGTACTTC; CDR3aa: CASSLGGAVGEQYF
j_gene: TRBJ1-2; d_gene: -; len: 15; v_gene: TRBV4-1; abundance: -; CDR3nt: TGCGCCAGCAGCCAAGGAGAGGTAACTAACTATGGCTACACCTTC; CDR3aa: CASSQGEVTNYGYTF
j_gene: TRBJ2-6; d_gene: -; len: 16; v_gene: TRBV27; abundance: few; CDR3nt: TGTGCCAGCAGTTCGAAGTCAGGGTCTGGGGCCAACGTCCTGACTTTC; CDR3aa: CASSSKSGSGANVLTF
j_gene: TRBJ2-6; d_gene: -; len: 15; v_gene: TRBV20-1; abundance: few; CDR3nt: TGCAGTGCTAGAGCCGGGACAAGAGGGGCCAACGTCCTGACTTTC; CDR3aa: CSARAGTRGANVLTF
j_gene: TRBJ2-3; d_gene: TRBD2; len: 13; v_gene: TRBV6-1; abundance: few; CDR3nt: TGTGCCAGCGCGGGGGGCGGCACAGATACGCAGTATTTT; CDR3aa: CASAGGGTDTQYF
j_gene: TRBJ2-3; d_gene: -; len: 15; v_gene: TRBV11-2; abundance: few; CDR3nt: TGTGCCAGCACCAACACCTGGGTCGGCACAGATACGCAGTATTTT; CDR3aa: CASTNTWVGTDTQYF
j_gene: TRBJ2-1; d_gene: -; len: 15; v_gene: TRBV6-5; abundance: many; CDR3nt: TGTGCCAGCAGTTACTCAGGGAGCTCCTACAATGAGCAGTTCTTC; CDR3aa: CASSYSGSSYNEQFF
j_gene: TRBJ1-2; d_gene: -; len: 13; v_gene: TRBV2; abundance: -; CDR3nt: TGTGCCAGCAGTGATACAGGAAGTTCTGGCTACACCTTC; CDR3aa: CASSDTGSSGYTF
j_gene: TRBJ2-3; d_gene: TRBD1; len: 13; v_gene: TRBV28; abundance: -; CDR3nt: TGTGCCAGCAGTGTGCAGGGGGCAGATGCGCAGTATTTT; CDR3aa: CASSVQGADAQYF
j_gene: TRBJ2-1; d_gene: -; len: 15; v_gene: TRBV27; abundance: -; CDR3nt: TGTGCCAGCAGTCTACCTACAGGGCCGGCCAATGAGCAGTTCTTC; CDR3aa: CASSLPTGPANEQFF
j_gene: TRBJ1-2; d_gene: -; len: 12; v_gene: TRBV19; abundance: -; CDR3nt: TGTGCCAGTAGTACCGGACAGTGGGGCTACACCTTC; CDR3aa: CASSTGQWGYTF
j_gene: TRBJ2-7; d_gene: TRBD1; len: 15; v_gene: TRBV7-9; abundance: few; CDR3nt: TGTGCCAGCAGCAACTCCGGGACAGGAGCGATGGAGCAGTACTTC; CDR3aa: CASSNSGTGAMEQYF
j_gene: TRBJ2-5; d_gene: -; len: 13; v_gene: TRBV3-1; abundance: many; CDR3nt: TGTGCCAGCAGCCAAAGAGGGGGAGAGACCCAGTACTTC; CDR3aa: CASSQRGGETQYF
j_gene: TRBJ1-1; d_gene: -; len: 12; v_gene: TRBV12-3/TRBV12-4; abundance: -; CDR3nt: TGTGCCAGCATTATGGGCAACACTGAAGCTTTCTTT; CDR3aa: CASIMGNTEAFF
j_gene: TRBJ2-3; d_gene: TRBD2; len: 17; v_gene: TRBV12-3/TRBV12-4; abundance: -; CDR3nt: TGTGCCAGCTTTTCAGGGAGCGGGGAGCTAAGCACAGATACGCAGTATTTT; CDR3aa: CASFSGSGELSTDTQYF
j_gene: TRBJ2-1; d_gene: TRBD2; len: 15; v_gene: TRBV5-1; abundance: -; CDR3nt: TGCGCCAGCAGCTTGGTACCGGGGGGGAACAATGAGCAGTTCTTC; CDR3aa: CASSLVPGGNNEQFF
j_gene: TRBJ2-3; d_gene: TRBD2; len: 15; v_gene: TRBV7-3; abundance: few; CDR3nt: TGTGCCAGCAGCTTAAGCGGGGGGCTCACAGATACGCAGTATTTT; CDR3aa: CASSLSGGLTDTQYF
j_gene: TRBJ2-1; d_gene: -; len: 13; v_gene: TRBV12-3/TRBV12-4; abundance: few; CDR3nt: TGTGCCAGCAGGTCGACTGCATCCAATGAGCAGTTCTTC; CDR3aa: CASRSTASNEQFF
j_gene: TRBJ1-2; d_gene: -; len: 15; v_gene: TRBV20-1; abundance: -; CDR3nt: TGCAGTGCTAGAGATCAGTTAGTGAGTCACTATGGCTACACCTTC; CDR3aa: CSARDQLVSHYGYTF
j_gene: TRBJ2-7; d_gene: -; len: 13; v_gene: TRBV12-3/TRBV12-4; abundance: -; CDR3nt: TGTGCCAGCAGTTTTGGGCACACCTACGAGCAGTACTTC; CDR3aa: CASSFGHTYEQYF
j_gene: TRBJ2-1; d_gene: TRBD1; len: 18; v_gene: TRBV12-3/TRBV12-4; abundance: few; CDR3nt: TGTGCCAGCAGTAAAGCTTCAACGGGACAGGGCCTCTACAATGAGCAGTTCTTC; CDR3aa: CASSKASTGQGLYNEQFF
j_gene: TRBJ2-3; d_gene: -; len: 14; v_gene: TRBV6-1; abundance: -; CDR3nt: TGTGCCAGCAGCGGACTGAGACCCACAGATACGCAGTATTTT; CDR3aa: CASSGLRPTDTQYF
j_gene: TRBJ2-7; d_gene: TRBD1; len: 16; v_gene: TRBV6-5; abundance: -; CDR3nt: TGTGCCAGCAGTTACTTAGGACAGGGCCGAAACTACGAGCAGTACTTC; CDR3aa: CASSYLGQGRNYEQYF
j_gene: TRBJ2-7; d_gene: -; len: 17; v_gene: TRBV25-1; abundance: -; CDR3nt: TGTGCCAGCACCGAAAGGGCAGGGGGGGGTGTCCCCTACGAGCAGTACTTC; CDR3aa: CASTERAGGGVPYEQYF
j_gene: TRBJ2-1; d_gene: -; len: 14; v_gene: TRBV12-3/TRBV12-4; abundance: -; CDR3nt: TGTGCCAGCAGGCAGGGGGGCTGGAGCAATGAGCAGTTCTTC; CDR3aa: CASRQGGWSNEQFF
j_gene: TRBJ2-3; d_gene: TRBD2; len: 17; v_gene: TRBV20-1; abundance: -; CDR3nt: TGCAGTGCTAGTGCCCCCCCCGAGCGGGGGATAGCAGATACGCAGTATTTT; CDR3aa: CSASAPPERGIADTQYF
j_gene: TRBJ1-6; d_gene: TRBD1; len: 16; v_gene: TRBV5-5; abundance: -; CDR3nt: TGTGCCAGCAGCAGGATAGGACAGGGCCCAAATTCACCCCTCCACTTT; CDR3aa: CASSRIGQGPNSPLHF
j_gene: TRBJ1-1; d_gene: -; len: 12; v_gene: TRBV20-1; abundance: -; CDR3nt: TGCAGTGCTGGAGATCGTCCCGGGGGAGCTTTCTTT; CDR3aa: CSAGDRPGGAFF
j_gene: TRBJ1-6; d_gene: -; len: 15; v_gene: TRBV28; abundance: -; CDR3nt: TGTGCCAGCAGCGCGGAATATGGGAGTGGGTCACCCCTCCACTTT; CDR3aa: CASSAEYGSGSPLHF
j_gene: TRBJ1-2; d_gene: -; len: 13; v_gene: TRBV7-9; abundance: few; CDR3nt: TGTGCCAGCAGCCCGTATCGCTACTATGGCTACACCTTC; CDR3aa: CASSPYRYYGYTF
j_gene: TRBJ2-2; d_gene: -; len: 17; v_gene: TRBV7-2; abundance: -; CDR3nt: TGTGCCAGCAGCTTCACCTTTGGGGAAGCGAGCACCGGGGAGCTGTTTTTT; CDR3aa: CASSFTFGEASTGELFF
j_gene: TRBJ2-7; d_gene: -; len: 14; v_gene: TRBV11-2; abundance: -; CDR3nt: TGTGCCATCACCGCTCCAGGGACCTCCTACGAGCAGTACTTC; CDR3aa: CAITAPGTSYEQYF
j_gene: TRBJ2-2; d_gene: -; len: 14; v_gene: TRBV6-2/TRBV6-3; abundance: once; CDR3nt: TGTGCCAGCAGTTACAGTCAGAACACCGGGGAGCTGTTTTTT; CDR3aa: CASSYSQNTGELFF
j_gene: TRBJ1-2; d_gene: TRBD1; len: 13; v_gene: TRBV6-2/TRBV6-3; abundance: -; CDR3nt: TGTGTCAGCAGACTGACAGGGCTCTACGGCTACACCTTC; CDR3aa: CVSRLTGLYGYTF
j_gene: TRBJ2-6; d_gene: TRBD1; len: 16; v_gene: TRBV28; abundance: few; CDR3nt: TGTGCCAGTGAGACAGGGGACTTCTCTGGGGCCAACGTCCTGACTTTC; CDR3aa: CASETGDFSGANVLTF
j_gene: TRBJ2-7; d_gene: -; len: 15; v_gene: TRBV6-2/TRBV6-3; abundance: -; CDR3nt: TGTGCCAGCATCGACCGTAGCGTTACTTCCAACGAGCAGTACTTC; CDR3aa: CASIDRSVTSNEQYF
j_gene: TRBJ2-5; d_gene: TRBD2; len: 14; v_gene: TRBV20-1; abundance: few; CDR3nt: TGCAGTGCTAGAGATGGGGTAGCGGGAGAGACCCAGTACTTC; CDR3aa: CSARDGVAGETQYF
j_gene: TRBJ1-1; d_gene: TRBD1; len: 13; v_gene: TRBV20-1; abundance: -; CDR3nt: TGCAGTGCGAAACGGGACAGGAGGGGCGAAGCTTTCTTT; CDR3aa: CSAKRDRRGEAFF
j_gene: TRBJ1-2; d_gene: -; len: 12; v_gene: TRBV9; abundance: few; CDR3nt: TGTGCCAGCAGTGTGGCCGGCTATGGCTACACCTTC; CDR3aa: CASSVAGYGYTF
j_gene: TRBJ2-2; d_gene: -; len: 13; v_gene: TRBV9; abundance: -; CDR3nt: TGTGCCAGCAGCGTAGAAGGAGTTGGGGAGCTGTTTTTT; CDR3aa: CASSVEGVGELFF
j_gene: TRBJ1-1; d_gene: TRBD1; len: 16; v_gene: TRBV7-9; abundance: -; CDR3nt: TGTGCCAGCAGCTTAGATGAAGGACAGGGAAGGACTGAAGCTTTCTTT; CDR3aa: CASSLDEGQGRTEAFF
j_gene: TRBJ2-3; d_gene: TRBD1; len: 16; v_gene: TRBV10-3; abundance: few; CDR3nt: TGTGCCATCAGTGACACAGGGGGGACTAGCACAGATACGCAGTATTTT; CDR3aa: CAISDTGGTSTDTQYF
j_gene: TRBJ2-5; d_gene: TRBD1; len: 14; v_gene: TRBV27; abundance: few; CDR3nt: TGTGCCAGCAGTCTGGACAGGCACCAAGAGACCCAGTACTTC; CDR3aa: CASSLDRHQETQYF
j_gene: TRBJ2-7; d_gene: -; len: 15; v_gene: TRBV3-1; abundance: few; CDR3nt: TGTGCCAGCAGCCAAACAGGGAGTCCCTCCTACGAGCAGTACTTC; CDR3aa: CASSQTGSPSYEQYF
j_gene: TRBJ2-5; d_gene: -; len: 13; v_gene: TRBV29-1; abundance: -; CDR3nt: TGCAGCGTTATGGGACCAACGGTCAATGAGCAGTACTTC; CDR3aa: CSVMGPTVNEQYF
j_gene: TRBJ2-2; d_gene: -; len: 13; v_gene: TRBV3-1; abundance: once; CDR3nt: TGTGCCAGCAGCCAAGATATCTCCGGGGAGCTGTTTTTT; CDR3aa: CASSQDISGELFF
j_gene: TRBJ2-5; d_gene: -; len: 15; v_gene: TRBV7-6; abundance: few; CDR3nt: TGTGCCAGCAGCTTAGGGGTCGGGTATCAAGAGACCCAGTACTTC; CDR3aa: CASSLGVGYQETQYF
j_gene: TRBJ2-1; d_gene: TRBD1; len: 16; v_gene: TRBV29-1; abundance: few; CDR3nt: TGCAGCGTTGAAAGACAGGGTGTGGGTATTGTGAATGAGCAGTTCTTC; CDR3aa: CSVERQGVGIVNEQFF
j_gene: TRBJ2-1; d_gene: TRBD1; len: 16; v_gene: TRBV27; abundance: -; CDR3nt: TGTGCCAGCAGTTTATCGGTGGGGGACAGGGTCAATGAGCAGTTCTTC; CDR3aa: CASSLSVGDRVNEQFF
j_gene: TRBJ1-5; d_gene: TRBD1; len: 17; v_gene: TRBV5-5; abundance: -; CDR3nt: TGTGCCAGCAGTCCGGGACAGGGACCCCAAAACGGTCAGCCCCAGCATTTT; CDR3aa: CASSPGQGPQNGQPQHF
j_gene: TRBJ2-5; d_gene: TRBD1; len: 14; v_gene: TRBV12-3/TRBV12-4; abundance: few; CDR3nt: TGTGCCAGCAGTCCCGACAGGGGTTCGGGGACCCAGTACTTC; CDR3aa: CASSPDRGSGTQYF
j_gene: TRBJ1-1; d_gene: TRBD1; len: 16; v_gene: TRBV5-1; abundance: once; CDR3nt: TGCGCCAGCAGCTTTGACAGGGGAACGGGGAACACTGAAGCTTTCTTT; CDR3aa: CASSFDRGTGNTEAFF
j_gene: TRBJ2-3; d_gene: TRBD2; len: 18; v_gene: TRBV5-1; abundance: -; CDR3nt: TGCGCCAGCAGCTTGGTCGTTCTGTCGGGGGGGCAGGGAGATACGCAGTATTTT; CDR3aa: CASSLVVLSGGQGDTQYF
j_gene: TRBJ1-2; d_gene: -; len: 14; v_gene: TRBV4-3; abundance: -; CDR3nt: TGCACCAGCAGCCAAGATAGGACGGACTATGGCTACACCTTC; CDR3aa: CTSSQDRTDYGYTF